Included here is one T cell receptor beta chain sequence, with context. Its antigen is as yet unknown. Treatment reported: roughly 10-day PBMC culture with coronavirus spike peptide pools or control peptides (ViraFEST assay). Negative selection yielded CD4+ T cells from day-10 cultures. The data belong to a study of vaccination and CD4 T cells after COVID-19. Cultured CD4+ T cell DNA was sequenced using the Oncomine TCR Beta short-read assay. TCRdb fed the PCR reads into MiXCR, producing one record per CDR3 protein. The data show 25,000 to 30,000 distinct CDR3 sequences, 40% to 55% seen once. The CDR3 extends over 15 amino acids. CDR1 and CDR2 (germline): GTSNPN, SVGIG (reference sequence). Trimming shortened V by 0 bases and J by 1 base, and 12 bases separated the two germline ends.

The source is a human donor who received a COVID-19 vaccine. Sequencing was performed on CD4+ T cells from blood, cultured in vitro, taken before SARS-CoV-2 vaccination. This sequence joins TRBV30 and TRBJ1-1; D possibly corresponds to TRBD1 (5 bases). CDR3 nucleotide sequence: TGTGCCTGGAGTGTACTAGTCAGGGAGAACACTGAAGCTTTCTTT. Its protein is CAWSVLVRENTEAFF.